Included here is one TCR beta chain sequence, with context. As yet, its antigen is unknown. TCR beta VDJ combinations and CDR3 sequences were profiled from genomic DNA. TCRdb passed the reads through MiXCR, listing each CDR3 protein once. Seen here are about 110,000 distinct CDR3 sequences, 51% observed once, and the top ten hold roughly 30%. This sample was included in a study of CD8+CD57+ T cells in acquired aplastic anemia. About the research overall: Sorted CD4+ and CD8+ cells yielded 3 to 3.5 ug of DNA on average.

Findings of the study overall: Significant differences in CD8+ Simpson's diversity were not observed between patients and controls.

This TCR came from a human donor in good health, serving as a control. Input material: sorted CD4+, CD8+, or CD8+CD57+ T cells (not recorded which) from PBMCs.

The chain's CDR3 is CSASRGADTEAFF. The CDR3 DNA reads TGCAGTGCTAGTCGGGGCGCCGACACTGAAGCTTTCTTT. The rearrangement links TRBV20-1 to TRBJ1-1; D is possibly TRBD1 (5 bases). Trimming left V 3 bases short and J 3 bases short, with 11 bases between. The CDR3 covers 13 residues. Germline V gene data show CDR1 as DFQATT and CDR2 as SNEGSKA (reference sequence).